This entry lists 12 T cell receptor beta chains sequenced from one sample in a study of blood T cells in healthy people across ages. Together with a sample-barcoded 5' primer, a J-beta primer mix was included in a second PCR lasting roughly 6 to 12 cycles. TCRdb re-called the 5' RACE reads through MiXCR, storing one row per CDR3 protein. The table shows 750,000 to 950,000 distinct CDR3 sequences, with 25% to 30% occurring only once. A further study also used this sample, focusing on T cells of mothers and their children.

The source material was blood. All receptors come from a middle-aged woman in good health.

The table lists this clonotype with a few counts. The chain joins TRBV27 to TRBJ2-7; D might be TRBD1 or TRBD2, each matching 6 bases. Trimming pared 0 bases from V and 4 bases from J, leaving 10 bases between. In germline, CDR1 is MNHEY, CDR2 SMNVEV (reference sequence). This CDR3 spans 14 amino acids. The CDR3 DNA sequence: TGTGCCAGCAGTTTATCACCGGGGGCGTACGAGCAGTACTTC. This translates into CASSLSPGAYEQYF.

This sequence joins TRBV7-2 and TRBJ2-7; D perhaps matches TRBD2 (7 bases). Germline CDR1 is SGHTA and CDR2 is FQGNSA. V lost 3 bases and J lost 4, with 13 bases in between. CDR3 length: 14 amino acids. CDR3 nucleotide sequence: TGTGCCAGCAGCTTGGGGGGGCGCGTATACGAGCAGTACTTC. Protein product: CASSLGGRVYEQYF.

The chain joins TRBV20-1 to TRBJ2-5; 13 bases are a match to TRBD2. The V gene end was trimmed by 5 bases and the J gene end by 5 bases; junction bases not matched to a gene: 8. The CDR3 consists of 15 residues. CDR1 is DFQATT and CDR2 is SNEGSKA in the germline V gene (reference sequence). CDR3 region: CSASRGLAGRETQYF. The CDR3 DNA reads TGCAGTGCTTCCCGGGGACTAGCGGGGAGGGAGACCCAGTACTTC.

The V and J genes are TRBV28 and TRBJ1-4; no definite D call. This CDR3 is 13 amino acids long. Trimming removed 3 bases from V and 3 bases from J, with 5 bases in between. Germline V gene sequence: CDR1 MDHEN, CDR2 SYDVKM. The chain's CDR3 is CASSFSANEKLFF. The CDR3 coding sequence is TGTGCCAGCAGTTTCTCGGCTAATGAAAAACTGTTTTTT.

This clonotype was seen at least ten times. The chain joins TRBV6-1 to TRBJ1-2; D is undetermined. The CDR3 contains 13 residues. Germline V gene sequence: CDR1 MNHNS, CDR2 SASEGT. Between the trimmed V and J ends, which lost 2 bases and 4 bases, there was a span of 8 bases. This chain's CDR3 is CASSESPVYGYTF. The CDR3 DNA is TGTGCCAGCAGTGAAAGCCCTGTCTATGGCTACACCTTC.

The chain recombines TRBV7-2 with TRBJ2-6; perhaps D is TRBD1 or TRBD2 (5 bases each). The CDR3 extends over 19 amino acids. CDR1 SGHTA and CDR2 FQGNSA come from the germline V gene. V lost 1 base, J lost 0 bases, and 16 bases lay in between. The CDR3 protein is CASSLDGAASYSGANVLTF. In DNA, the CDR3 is TGTGCCAGCAGCTTAGACGGGGCGGCGTCATACTCTGGGGCCAACGTCCTGACTTTC.

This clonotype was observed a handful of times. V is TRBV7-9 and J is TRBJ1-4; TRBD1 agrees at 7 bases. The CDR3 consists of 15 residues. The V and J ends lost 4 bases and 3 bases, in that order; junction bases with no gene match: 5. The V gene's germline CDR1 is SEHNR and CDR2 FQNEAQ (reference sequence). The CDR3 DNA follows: TGTGCCAGCAGCTCTACAGGGGAATCTAATGAAAAACTGTTTTTT. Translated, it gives CASSSTGESNEKLFF.

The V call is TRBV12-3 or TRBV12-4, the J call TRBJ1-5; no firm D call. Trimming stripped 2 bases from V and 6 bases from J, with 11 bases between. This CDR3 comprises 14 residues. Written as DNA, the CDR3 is TGTGCCAGCAGTTTAAGAGAAAGTGGTCAGCCCCAGCATTTT. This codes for CASSLRESGQPQHF.

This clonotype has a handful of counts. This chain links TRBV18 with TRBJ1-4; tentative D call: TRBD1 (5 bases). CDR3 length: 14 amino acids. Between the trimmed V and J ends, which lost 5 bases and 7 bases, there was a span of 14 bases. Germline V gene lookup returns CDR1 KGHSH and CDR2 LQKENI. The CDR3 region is CASSTGTDSEKLFF. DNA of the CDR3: TGTGCCAGCTCAACCGGGACCGACTCTGAAAAACTGTTTTTT.

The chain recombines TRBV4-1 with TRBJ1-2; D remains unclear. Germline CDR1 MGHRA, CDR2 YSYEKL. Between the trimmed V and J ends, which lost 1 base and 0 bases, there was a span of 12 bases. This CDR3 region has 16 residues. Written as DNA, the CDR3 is TGCGCCAGCAGCCAAGTCGGTGCAGCGTCTAACTATGGCTACACCTTC. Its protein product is CASSQVGAASNYGYTF.

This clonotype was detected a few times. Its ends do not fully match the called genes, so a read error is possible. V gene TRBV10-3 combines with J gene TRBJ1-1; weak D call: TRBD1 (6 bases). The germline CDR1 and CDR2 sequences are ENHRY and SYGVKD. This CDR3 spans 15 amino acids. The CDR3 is CAIRLTGQRNTEAFF. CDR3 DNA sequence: TGTGCCATCAGGCTAACCGGACAGAGAAACACTGAGGCTTTCTTT.

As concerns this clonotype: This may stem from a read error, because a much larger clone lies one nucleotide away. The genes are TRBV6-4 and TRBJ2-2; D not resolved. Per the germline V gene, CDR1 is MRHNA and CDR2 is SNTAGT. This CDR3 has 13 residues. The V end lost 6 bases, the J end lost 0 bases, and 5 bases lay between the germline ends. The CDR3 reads CASREANTGELFF. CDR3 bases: TGTGCCAGCAGGGAAGCGAACACCGGGGAGCTGTTTTTT.